These 21 T cell receptor beta chains originate from one sample sequenced in a study of cytomegalovirus exposure and HLA in healthy donors. A multiplex PCR was run with 60 Vbeta primers and 13 Jbeta primers. Repertoires were generated with immunoSEQ multiplex PCR, while TCRdb's copy carries only in-frame clones and drops some. This table holds 170,000 or so clones, about 80% found once. Material: PBMCs. Receptors originate from a woman in her twenties or thirties in good health and CMV-seropositive.

This chain connects TRBV7-2 to TRBJ1-5, with 7 bases lining up with TRBD1. The CDR3 contains 15 residues. V trimming: 2 bases; J trimming: 7 bases; junction bases outside the gene matches: 8. Germline V lookup: CDR1 SGHTA, CDR2 FQGNSA. The CDR3: CASSLLGQGQQPQHF. In DNA form, the CDR3 reads TGTGCCAGCAGCTTACTGGGGCAGGGACAGCAGCCCCAGCATTTT.

The rearrangement joins TRBV28 to TRBJ1-3; 7 positions agree with TRBD1. V shed 11 bases, J shed 8 bases, and the junction held 18 bases outside the gene matches. The germline gives CDR1 MDHEN, CDR2 SYDVKM. This CDR3 comprises 15 residues. The CDR3 bases are TGTGCCTGCCTCCGGGACAGATATTCCGCGGACACCATATATTTT. Protein sequence: CACLRDRYSADTIYF.

V gene TRBV7-9 combines with J gene TRBJ1-5, with 7 bases identical to TRBD1. From germline, CDR1 is SEHNR and CDR2 FQNEAQ (reference sequence). There are 15 residues in the CDR3. V dropped 4 bases and J dropped 4; count of bases not matched to a gene: 7. In DNA form, the CDR3 reads TGTGCCAGCAGCTCCCGGGACAGCGAAAATCAGCCCCAGCATTTT. Translated, it gives CASSSRDSENQPQHF.

The chain has TRBV28 and TRBJ2-7, with a weak D call TRBD1 (5 bases). Per germline, CDR1 MDHEN and CDR2 SYDVKM. The CDR3 covers 13 residues. The germline V and J ends were trimmed by 10 bases and 1 base, with 14 bases remaining between them. CDR3 loop: CAISLGQSYEQYF. CDR3 DNA sequence: TGTGCCATCTCTCTGGGGCAGTCCTACGAGCAGTACTTC.

This chain links TRBV5-4 with TRBJ2-1, with 8 bases lining up with TRBD2. Trimming at V came to 4 bases and at J to 0 bases, leaving 9 bases not matched to a gene. The CDR3 sequence is 17 residues long. From germline, CDR1 is SGHNT and CDR2 YYREEE (reference sequence). The CDR3 nucleotides are TGTGCCAGCAGCCGCGGGGGGCCTCTTAGCTCCTACAATGAGCAGTTCTTC. It specifies CASSRGGPLSSYNEQFF.

This CDR3 reads CASSRDRLPYEQYF. CDR3 sequence (DNA): TGTGCCAGCAGCAGGGACAGGCTGCCCTACGAGCAGTACTTC. The chain recombines TRBV9 with TRBJ2-7, with 8 bases that match TRBD1. V was clipped by 4 bases and J by 2 bases; unmatched bases: 5. This CDR3 region has 14 residues. Looked up from germline, CDR1 is SGDLS and CDR2 is YYNGEE.

This rearrangement joins TRBV30 to TRBJ1-5; TRBD1 matches 9 bases. The CDR3 has 13 residues. Germline CDR1 reads GTSNPN; CDR2 reads SVGIG (reference sequence). V was pared by 8 bases and J by 5 bases, with 7 bases of the junction left unmatched. In nucleotides, the CDR3 is TGTGCCGCCGGGACAGGGAGGTATCAGCCCCAGCATTTT. Protein sequence: CAAGTGRYQPQHF. Supplemented by reference TRBV30 and TRBJ1-5, the full variable domain reads SQTIHQWPATLVQPVGSPLSLECTVEGTSNPNLYWYRQAAGRGLQLLFYSVGIGQISSEVPQNLSASRPQDRQFILSSKKLLLSDSGFYLCAAGTGRYQPQHFGDGTRLSIL.

V gene TRBV5-1 combines with J gene TRBJ1-2; D not resolved. Deletions cut 5 bases from V and 4 bases from J, with 18 bases between. From germline, CDR1 is SGHRS and CDR2 YFSETQ. The CDR3 loop spans 15 amino acids. The CDR3 coding sequence is TGCGCCAGCAGATTCGCAGTCGGGTTGGTCTATGGCTACACCTTC. Translated: CASRFAVGLVYGYTF.

The chain is built from TRBV10-3 and TRBJ2-1; 8 bases agree with TRBD2. Germline-derived CDR1 and CDR2 are ENHRY and SYGVKD. J was trimmed by 8 bases and V by 3 bases; bases with no gene match: 12. This CDR3 is built from 16 residues. CDR3 amino acids: CAISDSGTTPRDEQFF. CDR3 DNA: TGTGCCATCAGTGATAGCGGGACTACCCCACGCGATGAGCAGTTCTTC.

This sequence joins TRBV30 and TRBJ2-1, with D maybe TRBD1 (5 bases). Germline V gene data show CDR1 as GTSNPN and CDR2 as SVGIG (reference sequence). This CDR3 spans 12 amino acids. The V end lost 4 bases, the J end lost 9 bases, and 13 bases lay between the germline ends. The CDR3 loop is CAWNPGFGEQFF. The CDR3 DNA reads TGTGCCTGGAACCCAGGGTTCGGTGAGCAGTTCTTC. Using reference TRBV30 and TRBJ2-1 for the parts outside the CDR3, the full variable domain is SQTIHQWPATLVQPVGSPLSLECTVEGTSNPNLYWYRQAAGRGLQLLFYSVGIGQISSEVPQNLSASRPQDRQFILSSKKLLLSDSGFYLCAWNPGFGEQFFGPGTRLTVL.

The genes are TRBV28 and TRBJ2-6, with D maybe TRBD1 (6 bases). Trimming shortened V by 5 bases and J by 0 bases, and 11 bases separated the two germline ends. CDR1 and CDR2 (germline): MDHEN, SYDVKM. The CDR3 totals 16 residues. The CDR3 DNA reads TGTGCCAGCAGTCCGCGGACAGCCTCTGGGGCCAACGTCCTGACTTTC. The encoded protein is CASSPRTASGANVLTF.

The J gene is TRBJ2-1, the V gene TRBV18, with D possibly TRBD2 on 6 matching bases. V was trimmed by 3 bases and J by 5 bases, leaving 14 bases between them. Germline-derived CDR1 and CDR2 are KGHSH and LQKENI. This CDR3 contains 15 residues. Here the CDR3 reads CASSPDGTRHNEQFF. CDR3 in DNA: TGTGCCAGCTCACCCGACGGGACTCGACACAATGAGCAGTTCTTC.

The chain couples TRBV6-5 to TRBJ1-2; tentative D call: TRBD1 (5 bases). V was trimmed by 2 bases and J by 3 bases, leaving 13 bases between them. This CDR3 spans 15 amino acids. Germline V gives CDR1 MNHEY, CDR2 SVGAGI. The CDR3 region has the DNA TGTGCCAGCAGTTACGCCCGGGGGATGGACTATGGCTACACCTTC. This sequence encodes CASSYARGMDYGYTF.

This CDR3 reads CASSPTVGGPGNEQFF. The CDR3 coding sequence is TGTGCCAGCAGCCCGACGGTGGGGGGGCCGGGTAATGAGCAGTTCTTC. The chain employs TRBV9 and TRBJ2-1; a weak D match, TRBD2 (7 bases). The CDR3 sequence is 16 residues long. The germline gives CDR1 SGDLS, CDR2 YYNGEE. V dropped 4 bases and J dropped 7 bases, with 21 bases sitting between them.

This clone turned up a few times. The chain has TRBV7-8 and TRBJ2-1; 8 bases are shared with TRBD2. Trimming took 1 base from V and 9 from J; bases not matched to a gene: 8. Germline CDR1 is SGHVS and CDR2 is FQNEAQ. The CDR3 contains 15 residues. In DNA form, the CDR3 reads TGTGCCAGCAGCTTAGGTAGCGGGGCCCGGGGTGAGCAGTTCTTC. Its protein is CASSLGSGARGEQFF.

The rearrangement uses TRBV9 and TRBJ2-2; 7 bases map to TRBD2. Germline CDR1 SGDLS, CDR2 YYNGEE. The length of the CDR3 is 15 residues. Trimming removed 0 bases from V and 5 bases from J; junction bases left unmatched: 4. CDR3 nucleotides: TGTGCCAGCAGCGTAGATGGCGGGAGAACCGGGGAGCTGTTTTTT. Amino acid sequence: CASSVDGGRTGELFF.

This rearrangement joins TRBV7-8 to TRBJ2-5; the D gene is possibly TRBD1 (5 bases). This CDR3 has 15 residues. V lost 5 bases and J lost 2, with 15 bases in between. Germline V gene data show CDR1 as SGHVS and CDR2 as FQNEAQ. CDR3 protein: CASSPWGLGQETQYF. In nucleotides, the CDR3 is TGTGCCAGCAGCCCATGGGGCCTGGGTCAAGAGACCCAGTACTTC.

This rearrangement joins TRBV6-1 to TRBJ2-7, with 11 positions matching TRBD1. Germline loops: CDR1 MNHNS, CDR2 SASEGT. After removal of 3 bases from V and 4 bases from J, the junction contained 5 bases not matched to a gene. The CDR3 runs to 15 residues. The CDR3, as DNA: TGTGCCAGCAGTGAGGCGGGACAGGGGGATTACGAGCAGTACTTC. Translated, it gives CASSEAGQGDYEQYF.

This chain links TRBV19 with TRBJ1-3; D is ambiguous. The germline V gene encodes CDR1 LNHDA and CDR2 SQIVND (reference sequence). The CDR3 spans 17 residues. Between the trimmed V and J ends, which lost 3 bases and 0 bases, there was a span of 15 bases. CDR3 protein: CASSMLDMGFSGNTIYF. CDR3 bases: TGTGCCAGTAGTATGCTCGACATGGGTTTCTCTGGAAACACCATATATTTT.

The rearrangement uses TRBV10-3 and TRBJ2-3, with 12 bases aligning to TRBD2. The CDR3 spans 16 residues. Germline assignment: CDR1 ENHRY and CDR2 SYGVKD. The trim removed 3 bases at V and 3 bases at J, leaving 4 bases unmatched. CDR3 region: CAISDTTSGRTDTQYF. The CDR3 DNA reads TGTGCCATCAGTGACACGACTAGCGGGAGAACAGATACGCAGTATTTT.

The chain links TRBV30 to TRBJ1-4; D is ambiguous. The CDR3 covers 12 residues. The germline V and J ends were trimmed by 0 bases and 8 bases, with 7 bases remaining between them. Germline CDR1 is GTSNPN and CDR2 is SVGIG (reference sequence). The CDR3 sequence: CAWSVVQEKLFF. The CDR3 DNA reads as TGTGCCTGGAGTGTTGTCCAGGAAAAACTGTTTTTT.